The 6 T cell receptor beta chains presented below share a single source sample, sequenced in a study of CD8+ T cells in alopecia areata. Following RNA extraction, reverse transcription yielded cDNA that acted as the sequencing template. Repertoires were generated with immunoSEQ multiplex PCR, while TCRdb's copy carries only in-frame clones and drops some. Among about 99,000 clones listed, 86% were seen once. The sample's treatment: oral pan-JAK inhibitor, 5-10 mg twice daily. The sample was CD8+ T cells sorted from blood, taken between weeks 30 and 35, from a patient treated with tofacitinib. These receptors were collected from a human donor with alopecia areata.

The rearrangement uses TRBV4-1 and TRBJ2-7, with D unresolved. This CDR3 spans 15 amino acids. Deletions cut 1 base from V and 0 bases from J, with 10 bases between. CDR1 and CDR2 from the germline V gene are MGHRA and YSYEKL. The CDR3 DNA reads as TGCGCCAGCAGCCAAGCAGTAGACTCCTCCTACGAGCAGTACTTC. Translated, it gives CASSQAVDSSYEQYF.

This sequence joins TRBV5-6 and TRBJ2-1; no reliable D call. The CDR3 loop spans 13 amino acids. The V and J ends lost 0 bases and 7 bases respectively, with 8 bases between them. Germline V gives CDR1 SGHDT, CDR2 YYEEEE. CDR3 DNA sequence: TGTGCCAGCAGCTTGGTTGTTGGGAATGAGCAGTTCTTC. Translated: CASSLVVGNEQFF.

This clone has just a few counts. V gene TRBV29-1 combines with J gene TRBJ2-7, with D tentatively TRBD1 (5 bases). The germline gives CDR1 SQVTM, CDR2 ANQGSEA. V was cut by 6 bases and J by 0 bases, with 12 bases left in between. CDR3 length equals 13 residues. CDR3 region: CSVGQADSYEQYF. Written as DNA, the CDR3 is TGCAGCGTGGGGCAGGCGGACTCCTACGAGCAGTACTTC.

The chain combines TRBV4-1 with TRBJ1-5, with D uncertain. The germline CDR1 and CDR2 sequences are MGHRA and YSYEKL. The CDR3 is 14 residues long. V was clipped by 1 base and J by 5 bases, with 9 bases between them. The CDR3 DNA reads as TGCGCCAGCAGCCAAGTTGGCGGTGATCAGCCCCAGCATTTT. As protein: CASSQVGGDQPQHF.

This chain connects TRBV9 to TRBJ2-3; 11 nucleotides line up with TRBD2. With V trimmed by 2 bases and J by 6 bases, 8 bases remained unmatched. The germline V gene has CDR1 SGDLS and CDR2 YYNGEE. This CDR3 contains 16 residues. The CDR3 sequence is CASSVPLAGGFDTQYF. CDR3 bases: TGTGCCAGCAGCGTGCCCCTAGCGGGGGGCTTCGATACGCAGTATTTT.

This chain connects TRBV25-1 to TRBJ2-7; D is unclear. The germline CDR1 and CDR2 sequences are MGHDK and SYGVNS. The length of the CDR3 is 14 residues. With 2 bases removed from V and 3 bases from J, the gap between germline ends came to 11 bases. CDR3 nucleotide sequence: TGTGCCAGCAGTGAACCCTCAAGGTTCTACGAGCAGTACTTC. Protein product: CASSEPSRFYEQYF.